This TCR beta chain was identified in a study of T-cell memory formation after mild COVID-19. This clonotype was detected only a few times. TCRdb re-called the 5' RACE reads through MiXCR, storing one row per CDR3 protein. This sample has roughly 100,000 distinct CDR3 sequences, with roughly 15% found just once. This clonotype originated in a man in his late teens or twenties who had mild COVID-19 (a few samples of this study predate the infection). Cell type and time point are not known. Sequencing was carried out using PBMCs or a T cell subset sorted from them (not recorded which).

The CDR3 loop is CASSPGTDVLNTEAFF. In nucleotides, the CDR3 is TGTGCCAGCAGCCCCGGGACAGATGTTTTGAACACTGAAGCTTTCTTT. V usage is TRBV16 and J usage is TRBJ1-1; 7 bases are shared with TRBD1. Germline V lookup: CDR1 KGHSY, CDR2 FQNENV. V lost 4 bases to trimming and J lost 0 bases; unmatched junction nucleotides: 8. CDR3 length equals 16 residues.